Sequencing of this T cell receptor beta chain was carried out in a study of cytomegalovirus exposure and HLA in healthy donors. The study's findings and limits: In a later analysis, several top co-occurrence clusters appeared linked to parvovirus B19, influenza, CMV and Epstein-Barr virus. A prior analysis recorded that most TCR beta V segments were productive about 90% or about 30% of the time.

The CDR3 is made up of 15 amino acids. The V gene's germline CDR1 is SGHTA and CDR2 FQGTGA. V was pared by 7 bases and J by 4 bases, with 8 bases of the junction left unmatched. Comment on this clone: Its antigen is unknown.

Donors sampled were nominally healthy, though unrecorded immune exposures were likely. The primer mix had 60 Vbeta and 13 Jbeta primers. Clones were read by immunoSEQ multiplex PCR, and TCRdb kept only the in-frame ones, dropping some. Recorded for this sample: about 74,000 clones. The receptor comes from a female donor in good health and CMV-seropositive. Sequencing was performed on PBMCs. The V gene is TRBV7-3, the J gene TRBJ2-5; 11 bases are shared with TRBD2. The CDR3 loop reads CASTISGRATETQYF. CDR3 bases: TGTGCCAGCACCATTAGCGGGAGGGCCACAGAGACCCAGTACTTC.